A selection of T cell receptor beta chains follows, all from one sample in a study of Graves' ophthalmopathy and Graves' hyperthyroidism. TCRdb passed the multiplex PCR reads through MiXCR, listing each CDR3 protein once. This sample has some 1.1 million distinct CDR3 sequences, with around a third found just once. Sequences were obtained from peripheral blood or thyroid tissue (not recorded which). The receptors here all came from an adult man with Graves' hyperthyroidism. Each CDR3 is given with its conserved first and last residue. Fields, in order: CDR3 protein, CDR3 DNA, V gene, clone size, D gene, J gene. D genes are given only for firm matches. Clone size, where shown, is once, few, many, or a class for clones that have expanded.

CDR3: CASSSPHEQETQYF
DNA: TGTGCCAGCAGCTCACCCCATGAGCAAGAGACCCAGTACTTC
V: TRBV7-7
size: NA
D: NA
J: TRBJ2-5

CDR3: CASSLGQSTPHTEAFF
DNA: TGCGCCAGCAGCTTGGGACAGTCGACCCCCCACACTGAAGCTTTCTTT
V: TRBV5-1
size: NA
D: NA
J: TRBJ1-1

CDR3: CASSVLVSSNTEAFF
DNA: TGTGCCAGCAGTGTACTCGTCAGCTCGAACACTGAAGCTTTCTTT
V: TRBV28
size: NA
D: NA
J: TRBJ1-1

CDR3: CAISEEGGKETQYF
DNA: TGTGCCATCAGTGAGGAGGGGGGGAAAGAGACCCAGTACTTC
V: TRBV10-3
size: NA
D: NA
J: TRBJ2-5

CDR3: CASSKDRGHHSNQPQHF
DNA: TGTGCCAGCAGCAAGGACAGGGGACATCATAGCAATCAGCCCCAGCATTTT
V: TRBV7-9
size: many
D: TRBD1
J: TRBJ1-5

CDR3: CASSEARGRNYGYTF
DNA: TGTGCCAGCAGTGAAGCGCGGGGCAGGAACTATGGCTACACCTTC
V: TRBV2
size: many
D: NA
J: TRBJ1-2

CDR3: CASSANLENTF
DNA: TGTGCCAGCAGCGCCAACTTGGAAAACACCTTC
V: TRBV7-9
size: NA
D: NA
J: TRBJ1-2

CDR3: CSARSRGMGAGGPSYEQYF
DNA: TGCAGTGCTAGATCCCGTGGAATGGGAGCGGGAGGGCCTTCCTACGAGCAGTACTTC
V: TRBV20-1
size: NA
D: TRBD2
J: TRBJ2-7

CDR3: CASSQGKRGAGANVLTF
DNA: TGCGCCAGCAGCCAAGGGAAGCGGGGAGCTGGGGCCAACGTCCTGACTTTC
V: TRBV4-1
size: few
D: TRBD2
J: TRBJ2-6

CDR3: CASSESHSAGRAF
DNA: TGTGCCAGCAGTGAATCCCATTCGGCGGGGAGGGCCTTC
V: TRBV25-1
size: many
D: NA
J: TRBJ1-2

CDR3: CAIRTGGNSGSSYEQYF
DNA: TGTGCCATCAGAACAGGGGGCAATAGCGGGAGCTCCTACGAGCAGTACTTC
V: TRBV10-3
size: NA
D: NA
J: TRBJ2-7

CDR3: CASTHFDPGAPLHF
DNA: TGTGCCAGCACCCACTTCGACCCTGGGGCACCCCTCCACTTT
V: TRBV6-1
size: few
D: NA
J: TRBJ1-6

CDR3: CASNLGRTGELFF
DNA: TGTGCCAGCAACTTGGGGAGGACCGGGGAGCTGTTTTTT
V: TRBV28
size: NA
D: NA
J: TRBJ2-2

CDR3: CASRTTGSLAGELFF
DNA: TGTGCCAGCAGGACGACAGGGAGTTTGGCCGGGGAGCTGTTTTTT
V: TRBV4-2
size: NA
D: TRBD1
J: TRBJ2-2

CDR3: CASNRDIGNVLTF
DNA: TGTGCCAGCAACCGGGACATCGGAAACGTCCTGACTTTC
V: TRBV12-3/TRBV12-4
size: many
D: NA
J: TRBJ2-6

CDR3: CSARLAGGRKTRYF
DNA: TGCAGTGCTAGACTAGCGGGGGGGCGGAAGACCCGGTACTTC
V: TRBV20-1
size: once
D: TRBD2
J: TRBJ2-5

CDR3: CAISYRDSKETQYF
DNA: TGTGCCATCAGTTACCGGGACAGCAAAGAGACCCAGTACTTC
V: TRBV10-3
size: NA
D: TRBD1
J: TRBJ2-5

CDR3: CAISESTGGMSHEQYF
DNA: TGTGCCATCAGTGAGTCGACAGGCGGGATGTCCCACGAGCAGTACTTC
V: TRBV10-3
size: many
D: NA
J: TRBJ2-7

CDR3: CAISRGLSGELYEQYF
DNA: TGTGCCATCAGCAGAGGTTTATCGGGGGAGTTATACGAGCAGTACTTC
V: TRBV15
size: once
D: NA
J: TRBJ2-7

CDR3: CASSYHTGYEQYF
DNA: TGCGCCAGCAGCTACCATACAGGGTACGAGCAGTACTTC
V: TRBV5-1
size: NA
D: NA
J: TRBJ2-7

CDR3: CASSETSTGELFF
DNA: TGTGCCAGCAGCGAAACCTCCACCGGGGAGCTGTTTTTT
V: TRBV9
size: NA
D: NA
J: TRBJ2-2

CDR3: CASRAGQGRGTEAFF
DNA: TGTGCCAGCAGGGCAGGACAGGGGAGAGGCACTGAAGCTTTCTTT
V: TRBV2
size: many
D: TRBD1
J: TRBJ1-1

CDR3: CASSTGLAGSIISYEQYF
DNA: TGTGCCAGCAGCACCGGACTAGCGGGAAGTATTATCTCCTACGAGCAGTACTTC
V: TRBV7-2
size: many
D: TRBD2
J: TRBJ2-7

CDR3: CAISRTGQAYEQYF
DNA: TGTGCCATCAGTAGGACGGGACAGGCCTACGAGCAGTACTTC
V: TRBV10-3
size: NA
D: TRBD1
J: TRBJ2-7

CDR3: CASRDDQRGARTQYF
DNA: TGTGCCAGCAGGGACGACCAGCGAGGGGCCCGGACCCAGTACTTC
V: TRBV2
size: few
D: NA
J: TRBJ2-5

CDR3: CASSPPGQNTGELFF
DNA: TGTGCCAGCAGCCCTCCGGGACAGAACACCGGGGAGCTGTTTTTT
V: TRBV7-3
size: NA
D: NA
J: TRBJ2-2

CDR3: CASSQKSSANYGCTF
DNA: TGTGCCAGTAGTCAGAAGTCTTCGGCTAACTATGGCTGCACCTTC
V: TRBV19
size: NA
D: NA
J: TRBJ1-2

CDR3: CASSLSLAELSYEQYF
DNA: TGTGCCAGCAGTTTATCGCTGGCGGAACTCTCCTACGAGCAGTACTTC
V: TRBV27
size: few
D: NA
J: TRBJ2-7

CDR3: CASSLAQFGIEAFF
DNA: TGTGCCAGCAGTTTGGCGCAGTTCGGCATTGAAGCTTTCTTT
V: TRBV12-3/TRBV12-4
size: many
D: NA
J: TRBJ1-1

CDR3: CASRRKNNSPLHF
DNA: TGTGCCAGCAGAAGAAAGAATAATTCACCCCTCCACTTT
V: TRBV12-3/TRBV12-4
size: many
D: NA
J: TRBJ1-6

CDR3: CASALQGTAFQETQYF
DNA: TGTGCCAGCGCACTACAGGGGACAGCCTTCCAAGAGACCCAGTACTTC
V: TRBV7-2
size: NA
D: TRBD1
J: TRBJ2-5

CDR3: CSARKTGNEKLFF
DNA: TGCAGTGCTAGAAAGACAGGGAATGAAAAACTGTTTTTT
V: TRBV20-1
size: NA
D: TRBD1
J: TRBJ1-4

CDR3: CASSDDRGTGETQYF
DNA: TGTGCCAGCAGTGATGACAGGGGAACGGGAGAGACCCAGTACTTC
V: TRBV2
size: many
D: TRBD1
J: TRBJ2-5

CDR3: CSARGDSTYEQYF
DNA: TGCAGTGCTAGAGGGGACAGTACCTACGAGCAGTACTTC
V: TRBV20-1
size: NA
D: TRBD1
J: TRBJ2-7

CDR3: CASSLVLGLAGASSYEQYF
DNA: TGTGCCAGCAGCTTAGTCTTGGGACTAGCGGGGGCTTCATCCTACGAGCAGTACTTC
V: TRBV7-9
size: many
D: TRBD2
J: TRBJ2-7

CDR3: CASSVTGQGRGYTF
DNA: TGCGCCAGCAGCGTAACGGGACAGGGCCGGGGCTACACCTTC
V: TRBV5-1
size: many
D: TRBD1
J: TRBJ1-2

CDR3: CASSQGGTTKPGELFF
DNA: TGCGCCAGCAGCCAAGGAGGGACGACAAAACCGGGGGAGCTGTTTTTT
V: TRBV4-1
size: NA
D: NA
J: TRBJ2-2

CDR3: CASSVTGEGTGELFF
DNA: TGTGCCAGTAGTGTAACAGGGGAGGGCACCGGGGAGCTGTTTTTT
V: TRBV19
size: NA
D: NA
J: TRBJ2-2

CDR3: CSVEEGQTNNGKLFF
DNA: TGCAGCGTTGAAGAGGGACAGACGAATAATGGAAAACTGTTTTTT
V: TRBV29-1
size: NA
D: TRBD1
J: TRBJ1-4

CDR3: CASSSADQPQHF
DNA: TGTGCCAGCAGTTCCGCGGATCAGCCCCAGCATTTT
V: TRBV28
size: few
D: NA
J: TRBJ1-5

CDR3: CASGGGQNPNSPLHF
DNA: TGTGCCAGCGGAGGAGGACAGAACCCTAATTCACCCCTCCACTTT
V: TRBV11-2
size: NA
D: NA
J: TRBJ1-6

CDR3: CASRYSGRLNTEAFF
DNA: TGTGCCAGCAGATATAGCGGTCGGTTGAACACTGAAGCTTTCTTT
V: TRBV7-9
size: many
D: NA
J: TRBJ1-1

CDR3: CASSLEGTVSYGYTF
DNA: TGCGCCAGCAGCTTGGAGGGTACCGTTTCCTATGGCTACACCTTC
V: TRBV5-1
size: many
D: NA
J: TRBJ1-2

CDR3: CASSFREGEETQYF
DNA: TGCGCCAGCAGCTTCCGTGAGGGAGAAGAGACCCAGTACTTC
V: TRBV5-1
size: many
D: NA
J: TRBJ2-5

CDR3: CASSENRGATEAFF
DNA: TGTGCCAGCAGTGAGAACAGGGGGGCCACTGAAGCTTTCTTT
V: TRBV25-1
size: many
D: TRBD1
J: TRBJ1-1

CDR3: CASSLSGTGASYEQYF
DNA: TGTGCCAGCAGCTTATCGGGTACAGGGGCCTCCTACGAGCAGTACTTC
V: TRBV7-2
size: many
D: TRBD1
J: TRBJ2-7

CDR3: CASSRTGTGFDYEQYF
DNA: TGTGCCAGCAGCCGAACCGGGACAGGGTTTGACTACGAGCAGTACTTC
V: TRBV7-4
size: NA
D: TRBD1
J: TRBJ2-7

CDR3: CASRHSPGTGGTYEQYF
DNA: TGTGCCAGCAGACACAGCCCCGGGACAGGGGGCACCTACGAGCAGTACTTC
V: TRBV6-6
size: few
D: TRBD1
J: TRBJ2-7

CDR3: CASSLGGLFDGYTF
DNA: TGTGCCAGCAGCTTAGGGGGGCTCTTTGATGGCTACACCTTC
V: TRBV7-2
size: NA
D: NA
J: TRBJ1-2

CDR3: CASTPAGLGNTIYF
DNA: TGTGCCAGTACCCCGGCCGGTCTGGGAAACACCATATATTTT
V: TRBV19
size: many
D: NA
J: TRBJ1-3

CDR3: CASSQFGGYEKLFF
DNA: TGTGCCAGCAGCCAATTCGGGGGGTATGAAAAACTGTTTTTT
V: TRBV25-1
size: NA
D: NA
J: TRBJ1-4

CDR3: CASSGSGLGETQYF
DNA: TGTGCCAGCAGTGGCTCGGGACTTGGGGAGACCCAGTACTTC
V: TRBV6-5
size: many
D: NA
J: TRBJ2-5